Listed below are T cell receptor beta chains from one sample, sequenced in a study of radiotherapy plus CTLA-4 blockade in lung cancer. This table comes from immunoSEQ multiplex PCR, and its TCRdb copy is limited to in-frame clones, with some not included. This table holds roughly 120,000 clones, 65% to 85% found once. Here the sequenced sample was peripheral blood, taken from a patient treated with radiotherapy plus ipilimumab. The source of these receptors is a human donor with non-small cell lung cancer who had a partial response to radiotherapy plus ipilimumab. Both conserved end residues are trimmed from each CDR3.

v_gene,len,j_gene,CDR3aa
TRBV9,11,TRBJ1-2,ASSVQGNYGYT
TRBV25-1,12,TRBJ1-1,ASSDLGAGTEAF
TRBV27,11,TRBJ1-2,ASSFGLNYGYT
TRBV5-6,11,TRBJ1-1,ASSSLSGTEAF
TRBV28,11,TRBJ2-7,ASSFLVYYEQY
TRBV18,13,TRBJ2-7,ASSPATGGLGEQY
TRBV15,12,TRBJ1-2,ATSSNWGQRGYT
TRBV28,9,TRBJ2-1,ASSLHNEQF
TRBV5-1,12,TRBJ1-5,ASSVSTGNQPQH
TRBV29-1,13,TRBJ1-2,SVEARDTKNYGYT
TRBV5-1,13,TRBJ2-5,ASRPTGGSGETQY
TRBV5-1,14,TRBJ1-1,ASSPTQTGLNTEAF
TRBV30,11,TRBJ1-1,AWNRSPDTEAF
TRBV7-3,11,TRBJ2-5,ASSSGTQETQY
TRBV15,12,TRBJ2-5,ATSRVAGAETQY
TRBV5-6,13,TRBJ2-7,ASSLVGGSSYEQY
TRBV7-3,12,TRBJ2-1,ASSRQSSYNEQF
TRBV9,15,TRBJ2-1,ASSPLASARSYNEQF
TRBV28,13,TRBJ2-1,ASSPRGSVGGEQF
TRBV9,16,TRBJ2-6,ASSVSGGVNSGANVLT
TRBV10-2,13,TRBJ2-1,ASSETEGAYNEQF
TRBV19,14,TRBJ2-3,ASSSPPGLSTDTQY
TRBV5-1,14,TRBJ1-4,ASSLANREGREKLF